Following are 12 T cell receptor beta chains from one sample sequenced in a study of blood T cell repertoires in COVID-19. TCRdb's copy holds only in-frame clones and misses some; the assay was immunoSEQ multiplex PCR. The sample holds around 390,000 clones, 85% to 90% seen once. The sequenced sample consisted of PBMCs or T cells enriched from blood (not recorded which). The source is a woman in her forties or fifties who had recovered from COVID-19.

The chain has TRBV10-3 and TRBJ1-1, with 11 bases matching TRBD1. The CDR3 runs to 13 residues. CDR1 and CDR2 (germline): ENHRY, SYGVKD. V lost 11 bases, J lost 5 bases, and 7 bases stayed unmatched. CDR3 in DNA: TGTGCCGTAGGACAGGGGGCGAGGACTGAAGCTTTCTTT. Encoded protein: CAVGQGARTEAFF.

Regarding this clone: This CDR3 is also generated by other DNA sequences in the sample. V is TRBV19 and J is TRBJ2-7; maybe TRBD1 (7 bases). Per the germline V gene, CDR1 is LNHDA and CDR2 is SQIVND (reference sequence). The V gene lost 3 bases and the J gene lost 2 bases, with 11 bases spanning the gap. CDR3 length: 14 amino acids. The CDR3 DNA sequence: TGTGCCAGTAGTATGGCAGGGGGGACCTACGAGCAGTACTTC. Its translation: CASSMAGGTYEQYF.

This clone appeared a single time. The gene calls are TRBV19 and TRBJ1-6; D not resolved. CDR1 LNHDA and CDR2 SQIVND come from the germline V gene (reference sequence). V gave up 3 bases and J gave up 5 bases, with 11 bases separating them. There are 15 residues in the CDR3. CDR3 nucleotide sequence: TGTGCCAGTAGTATTCGGTCCTTCGATAATTCACCCCTCCACTTT. This codes for CASSIRSFDNSPLHF.

V and J are TRBV7-2 and TRBJ2-5; D gene uncertain. The germline V gene has CDR1 SGHTA and CDR2 FQGNSA. V shed 4 bases and J shed 4 bases, with 22 bases lying between them. The CDR3 has 17 amino acids. The CDR3 protein is CASSWSSRVAGLETQYF. The CDR3, as DNA: TGTGCCAGCAGCTGGAGTTCTAGAGTAGCTGGTTTAGAGACCCAGTACTTC.

DNA of the CDR3: TGCGCCAGCAGCCAAGAAGGGGAATTGGGCCGGGGGGGCGGCAATCAGCCCCAGCATTTT. As protein: CASSQEGELGRGGGNQPQHF. The chain uses TRBV4-1 and TRBJ1-5, with D maybe TRBD1 (6 bases). The CDR3 length is 20 residues. Between the trimmed V and J ends, which lost 0 bases and 2 bases, there was a span of 23 bases. From germline, CDR1 is MGHRA and CDR2 YSYEKL.

V gene TRBV6-5 combines with J gene TRBJ1-5; 7 bases map to TRBD1. CDR3 size: 15 residues. Germline V lookup: CDR1 MNHEY, CDR2 SVGAGI. V shed 4 bases and J 2 bases; nucleotides not matched to a gene: 5. CDR3 sequence: CASSSLTGGNQPQHF. Written as DNA, the CDR3 is TGTGCCAGCAGTTCCCTCACAGGGGGCAATCAGCCCCAGCATTTT.

The chain recombines TRBV7-9 with TRBJ1-4, with a possible D match to TRBD1 (6 bases). This CDR3 has 16 residues. V lost 5 bases to trimming and J lost 4 bases, with 17 bases between them. Germline V gene sequence: CDR1 SEHNR, CDR2 FQNEAQ (reference sequence). The CDR3 coding sequence is TGTGCCAGCAGCACACAACAGGGAGGGGATAATGAAAAACTGTTTTTT. As protein: CASSTQQGGDNEKLFF. The full variable domain, completed using reference TRBV7-9 and TRBJ1-4, is DTGVSQNPRHKITKRGQNVTFRCDPISEHNRLYWYRQTLGQGPEFLTYFQNEAQLEKSRLLSDRFSAERPKGSFSTLEIQRTEQGDSAMYLCASSTQQGGDNEKLFFGSGTQLSVL.

The sample holds one count of this clone. CDR3 loop: CASSGRAYNYGYTF. CDR3 sequence (DNA): TGTGCCAGCAGTGGCAGGGCCTATAACTATGGCTACACCTTC. The chain uses TRBV2 and TRBJ1-2, with D possibly matching TRBD1 (5 bases). The germline CDR1 and CDR2 sequences are SNHLY and FYNNEI. Trimming left V 4 bases short and J 1 base short, with 10 bases between. This CDR3 contains 14 residues.

V is TRBV11-2 and J is TRBJ1-6; a weak D match, TRBD1 (5 bases). V shed 2 bases and J shed 6 bases, with 14 bases lying between them. This CDR3 contains 16 residues. Germline lookup yields CDR1 SGHAT and CDR2 FQNNGV. CDR3: CASSLIRGLSNSPLHF. The CDR3, as DNA: TGTGCCAGCAGCTTAATTAGGGGATTATCTAATTCACCCCTCCACTTT.

For this clone: The junction and the germline gene differ at one end; a read error may be behind it. The rearrangement joins TRBV6-5 to TRBJ1-1; D gene uncertain. This CDR3 has 14 residues. CDR1 MNHEY and CDR2 SVGAGI come from the germline V gene. Here the CDR3 reads CASSDSRGLSEAFF. The CDR3 nucleotides are TGTGCCAGCAGTGACTCACGGGGTCTATCTGAAGCTTTCTTT.

The chain joins TRBV27 to TRBJ1-5, with a possible D match to TRBD1 (5 bases). The CDR3 is 18 amino acids. The V gene lost 3 bases and the J gene lost 0 bases, with 18 bases spanning the gap. The germline CDR1 and CDR2 sequences are MNHEY and SMNVEV (reference sequence). For the CDR3, the DNA is TGTGCCAGCAGTTTTTTTAGTCCGGGGGTTAATAGCAATCAGCCCCAGCATTTT. Its translation is CASSFFSPGVNSNQPQHF.

This sequence joins TRBV7-2 and TRBJ2-5, with 13 bases identical to TRBD2. The germline gives CDR1 SGHTA, CDR2 FQGNSA. The CDR3 totals 18 residues. Losses at the gene ends were 0 bases for V and 7 bases for J; bases not matched to a gene: 11. The CDR3, as DNA: TGTGCCAGCAGCTTAGCCGGGACTAGCGGGGATCGCATGGGGACCCAGTACTTC. It is translated as CASSLAGTSGDRMGTQYF.